These 25 T cell receptor beta chains were sequenced from one sample in a study of CD4 T cells in relation to SARS-CoV-2 and coronaviruses. Their target antigens are unknown. The data were produced by immunoSEQ multiplex PCR, yet TCRdb's version contains in-frame clones alone and is incomplete. The data show about 38,000 clones, with approximately 77% seen just once and around 4.8% held by the top ten. Sample: naive CD4+ T cells from PBMCs, cultured in vitro. The subset denotes: naive CD4+ T cells isolated by negative enrichment. These receptors were obtained from an adult with COVID-19.

The chain carries TRBV21-1 and TRBJ1-6. TRBV21-1 is reported as a pseudogene. The CDR3 is made up of 13 amino acids. The CDR3: CASSTGSGSPLHF. CDR3 nucleotide sequence: TGTGCCAGCAGCACTGGGTCCGGATCACCCCTCCACTTT.

The chain uses TRBV6-5 and TRBJ2-1; 7 bases line up with TRBD1. Germline V gene lookup returns CDR1 MNHEY and CDR2 SVGAGI. J was trimmed by 7 bases and V by 7 bases; bases with no gene match: 13. The CDR3 covers 15 residues. CDR3 in amino acids: CASKRDSGLGNEQFF. The CDR3 DNA reads TGTGCCAGCAAACGGGACAGCGGCTTGGGGAATGAGCAGTTCTTC.

The V gene is TRBV4-3, the J gene TRBJ2-7, with a possible D match to TRBD2 (5 bases). Germline V gene data show CDR1 as LGHNA and CDR2 as YSLEER. The CDR3 consists of 18 residues. V lost 4 bases, J lost 1 base, and 23 bases lay in between. The CDR3 sequence is CASSRAKQGAGISYEQYF. The CDR3 DNA reads TGCGCCAGCAGCCGAGCCAAACAAGGTGCGGGCATTTCCTACGAGCAGTACTTC.

The J gene is TRBJ2-5, the V gene TRBV9; possible D gene TRBD2, 5 bases. Germline V lookup: CDR1 SGDLS, CDR2 YYNGEE. Trimming took 4 bases from V and 1 from J, leaving 8 bases between them. This CDR3 spans 13 amino acids. The CDR3 coding sequence is TGTGCCAGCAGCCGAGCGGTCCAAGAGACCCAGTACTTC. Its translation is CASSRAVQETQYF.

This clone was counted a single time. The rearrangement links TRBV18 to TRBJ2-7; 7 bases are a match to TRBD2. This CDR3 is 17 amino acids long. Losses at the gene ends were 0 bases for V and 1 base for J; bases not matched to a gene: 9. The germline V gene has CDR1 KGHSH and CDR2 LQKENI. The CDR3 sequence is CASSPPRGAGNSYEQYF. The CDR3 DNA reads TGTGCCAGCTCACCACCTAGAGGAGCGGGAAATTCCTACGAGCAGTACTTC.

The CDR3 region has the DNA TGTGCCAGCAGCGGCCGTACAGGGAAAGGCACTGAAGCTTTCTTT. Translation gives CASSGRTGKGTEAFF. V gene TRBV2 combines with J gene TRBJ1-1; D may be TRBD1 (6 bases). V was clipped by 6 bases and J by 4 bases, with 18 bases between them. The length of the CDR3 is 15 residues. In germline, CDR1 is SNHLY, CDR2 FYNNEI.

This rearrangement joins TRBV19 to TRBJ1-5; 7 nucleotides match TRBD1. The J segment lost 4 bases and the V segment lost 3 bases, leaving 9 bases of the junction unmatched. Germline CDR1 is LNHDA and CDR2 is SQIVND (reference sequence). This CDR3 is 16 amino acids long. The CDR3 sequence is CASSIGTALFNQPQHF. CDR3 bases: TGTGCCAGTAGTATCGGGACAGCTCTGTTTAATCAGCCCCAGCATTTT.

The CDR3 here is CASSLAGPSAYGYTF. CDR3 bases: TGCGCCAGCAGCTTGGCTGGGCCATCTGCATATGGCTACACCTTC. The genes are TRBV5-1 and TRBJ1-2; D ambiguous. The germline CDR1 and CDR2 sequences are SGHRS and YFSETQ. The CDR3 is 15 residues long. V dropped 0 bases and J dropped 5 bases, with 14 bases sitting between them.

V usage is TRBV5-6 and J usage is TRBJ2-7; no firm D call. The CDR3 is 12 residues long. V lost 2 bases and J 3 bases, leaving 6 bases between the germline ends. Looked up from germline, CDR1 is SGHDT and CDR2 is YYEEEE. DNA for the CDR3: TGTGCCAGCAGCTTCCCTGGCTACGAGCAGTACTTC. Its translation: CASSFPGYEQYF.

V gene TRBV27 combines with J gene TRBJ1-2, with no clear D. Per germline, CDR1 MNHEY and CDR2 SMNVEV (reference sequence). The CDR3 extends over 16 amino acids. Trimming took 7 bases from V and 4 from J, leaving 22 bases between them. CDR3 residues: CASKLSGPPFVYGYTF. DNA for the CDR3: TGTGCCAGCAAACTTTCCGGGCCGCCCTTCGTCTATGGCTACACCTTC.

The chain is built from TRBV7-2 and TRBJ2-7, with 8 bases matching TRBD2. Germline V gene data show CDR1 as SGHTA and CDR2 as FQGNSA. The CDR3 has 13 amino acids. Trimming took 5 bases from V and 4 from J; bases not matched to a gene: 4. The CDR3 nucleotides are TGTGCCAGCAGCCCCGGGACTAGGTACGAGCAGTACTTC. It encodes CASSPGTRYEQYF.

The rearrangement uses TRBV11-2 and TRBJ2-1; 8 bases match TRBD2. The germline CDR1 and CDR2 sequences are SGHAT and FQNNGV. CDR3 length: 16 amino acids. After removal of 8 bases from V and 6 bases from J, the junction contained 15 bases not matched to a gene. The CDR3 sequence is CASVPGLGTGINEQFF. The CDR3, as DNA: TGTGCCAGCGTGCCGGGACTAGGGACCGGTATCAATGAGCAGTTCTTC. Variable domain in full (rest from reference TRBV11-2 and TRBJ2-1): EAGVAQSPRYKIIEKRQSVAFWCNPISGHATLYWYQQILGQGPKLLIQFQNNGVVDDSQLPKDRFSAERLKGVDSTLKIQPAKLEDSAVYLCASVPGLGTGINEQFFGPGTRLTVL.

The chain uses TRBV5-4 and TRBJ2-7, with D possibly TRBD1 on 6 matching bases. The CDR3 sequence is 15 residues long. CDR1 and CDR2 from the germline V gene are SGHNT and YYREEE (reference sequence). V lost 4 bases and J 6 bases, leaving 20 bases between the germline ends. Here the CDR3 reads CASSPRRGSPLEQYF. The DNA for the CDR3 is TGTGCCAGCAGCCCCAGAAGGGGGTCCCCCCTCGAGCAGTACTTC.

This clone was seen only once. The chain is built from TRBV24-1 and TRBJ2-3; TRBD2 matches 7 bases. Per germline, CDR1 KGHDR and CDR2 SFDVKD. This CDR3 has 16 amino acids. J gave up 0 bases and V 3 bases, and 5 bases lay outside the gene matches. The CDR3, as DNA: TGTGCCACCAGTGATCGTCTAGCGGAAAGCACAGATACGCAGTATTTT. Translation gives CATSDRLAESTDTQYF.

The chain employs TRBV12-3 or TRBV12-4 and TRBJ2-1, with 7 bases fitting TRBD1. The CDR3 has 13 amino acids. V was clipped by 7 bases and J by 1 base; unmatched bases: 1. Written as DNA, the CDR3 is TGTGCCAGCATGACAGGGTCCTACAATGAGCAGTTCTTC. Translating gives CASMTGSYNEQFF.

This clone was seen more than once but under ten times. This rearrangement joins TRBV5-4 to TRBJ1-5, with D hard to call. Germline values: CDR1 SGHNT, CDR2 YYREEE (reference sequence). This CDR3 is 13 amino acids long. The germline V and J ends were trimmed by 0 bases and 5 bases, with 6 bases remaining between them. The CDR3 is CASSLAGDQPQHF. CDR3 in DNA: TGTGCCAGCAGCTTGGCCGGAGATCAGCCCCAGCATTTT.

CDR3 protein: CASSRSGLAGITGELFF. As DNA, the CDR3 is TGTGCCAGCAGTCGTTCGGGACTAGCGGGCATAACCGGGGAGCTGTTTTTT. This chain links TRBV5-4 with TRBJ2-2; 12 bases line up with TRBD2. This CDR3 is 17 amino acids long. V dropped 5 bases and J dropped 5; count of bases not matched to a gene: 10. Germline CDR1 reads SGHNT; CDR2 reads YYREEE (reference sequence).

This rearrangement joins TRBV4-3 to TRBJ2-1, with D possibly being TRBD1 (6 bases). CDR3 size: 20 residues. V lost 0 bases and J 2 bases, leaving 23 bases between the germline ends. Per the germline V gene, CDR1 is LGHNA and CDR2 is YSLEER. The CDR3 here is CASSQDWQGTPTFPYNEQFF. As DNA, the CDR3 is TGCGCCAGCAGCCAAGATTGGCAGGGGACCCCTACTTTCCCCTACAATGAGCAGTTCTTC.

This rearrangement joins TRBV5-5 to TRBJ2-7; the match to TRBD1 covers 7 bases. With 4 bases clipped from V and 3 bases from J, the junction kept 7 bases outside the gene matches. Germline V gene sequence: CDR1 SGHKS, CDR2 YYEKEE (reference sequence). This CDR3 has 14 residues. The CDR3 DNA reads as TGTGCCAGCAGCCAGCAGGGACAGAACTACGAGCAGTACTTC. This translates into CASSQQGQNYEQYF.

The chain has TRBV18 and TRBJ2-1, with 11 bases lining up with TRBD2. The CDR3 sequence is 17 residues long. Trimming removed 0 bases from V and 7 bases from J; junction bases left unmatched: 8. Germline CDR1 KGHSH, CDR2 LQKENI. CDR3 bases: TGTGCCAGCTCACCACCGTCACTAGCGGGAGAGGAAAATGAGCAGTTCTTC. Residues: CASSPPSLAGEENEQFF.

V and J are TRBV4-3 and TRBJ2-1; D call uncertain. Per germline, CDR1 LGHNA and CDR2 YSLEER. The CDR3 is made up of 16 amino acids. The ends were cut back, 0 bases at V and 0 bases at J, with 9 bases in the middle. CDR3 amino acids: CASSQDLGNSYNEQFF. For the CDR3, the DNA is TGCGCCAGCAGCCAAGATCTAGGGAACTCCTACAATGAGCAGTTCTTC.

This chain connects TRBV28 to TRBJ1-5; no clear D gene. Germline CDR1 is MDHEN and CDR2 is SYDVKM. The CDR3 has 15 amino acids. V was shortened by 4 bases and J by 2 bases, with 12 bases between the two germline ends. The CDR3, as DNA: TGTGCCAGCAGTTATAAGGTAGAGGGCAATCAGCCCCAGCATTTT. It codes for CASSYKVEGNQPQHF.

This sequence joins TRBV6-5 and TRBJ2-1; D is ambiguous. The CDR3 length is 12 residues. The ends were cut back, 8 bases at V and 12 bases at J, with 17 bases in the middle. Germline CDR1 and CDR2: MNHEY and SVGAGI. This CDR3 reads CASRTGELVQFF. The DNA of the CDR3 is TGTGCCAGCCGGACGGGCGAGTTGGTGCAGTTCTTC.

The genes are TRBV19 and TRBJ2-2; 7 bases align to TRBD1. V gave up 5 bases and J gave up 0 bases; unmatched junction bases: 15. The CDR3 extends over 19 amino acids. Germline CDR1 LNHDA, CDR2 SQIVND (reference sequence). This CDR3 is CASSGGPYLTGPNTGELFF. The CDR3 DNA reads as TGTGCCAGTAGTGGGGGCCCCTATTTGACAGGGCCGAACACCGGGGAGCTGTTTTTT.

The rearrangement links TRBV6-4 to TRBJ2-3; 8 bases line up with TRBD1. Germline assignment: CDR1 MRHNA and CDR2 SNTAGT. With 10 bases clipped from V and 1 base from J, the junction kept 7 bases outside the gene matches. The CDR3 runs to 14 residues. The CDR3 spells CANPRGQGTDTQYF. DNA of the CDR3: TGTGCCAACCCAAGGGGACAGGGCACAGATACGCAGTATTTT.